This T cell receptor (beta chain) was recorded in a study of Ad26.COV2.S vaccination and SARS-CoV-2 variants. Study at large: Donor was one of the participants in the Ad26.COV2.S arm of the COV1001 trial. The study's findings and limits: A substantial breadth of spike-specific CD8+ and CD4+ T cell responses after vaccination has been reported.

Clones were read by immunoSEQ multiplex PCR, and TCRdb kept only the in-frame ones, dropping some. Of about 680,000 clones in the sample, roughly 90% were seen once. About this clone itself: Its matching antigen is unknown.

Specified treatment: some 20 received Ad26.COV2.S at low or high dose, single or two shots; 5 received placebo; per-sample allocation not given. Sampling happened 63 days after the first vaccine or placebo injection. The shot given was an Ad26 vector that makes Wuhan-strain SARS-CoV-2 spike. This CDR3 has 15 amino acids. CDR1 and CDR2 (germline): SNHLY, FYNNEI. The V gene lost 8 bases and the J gene lost 0 bases, with 13 bases spanning the gap. Here the sequenced sample was peripheral blood, taken in a trial of Ad26.COV2.S vaccine versus placebo. The clonotype was recovered from a person between 18 and 65 years old who received the Ad26.COV2.S COVID-19 vaccine or a placebo. The chain has TRBV2 and TRBJ2-2, with a tentative D call TRBD2 (6 bases). The CDR3 loop reads CASLAQLPNTGELFF. The CDR3, as DNA: TGTGCCAGCCTAGCGCAACTACCGAACACCGGGGAGCTGTTTTTT. Filled out from reference TRBV2 and TRBJ2-2, the complete variable domain reads EPEVTQTPSHQVTQMGQEVILRCVPISNHLYFYWYRQILGQKVEFLVSFYNNEISEKSEIFDDQFSVERPDGSNFTLKIRSTKLEDSAMYFCASLAQLPNTGELFFGEGSRLTVL.